The 31 T cell receptor beta chains below all came from one sample that was sequenced in a study of blood T cell repertoires in COVID-19. This table comes from immunoSEQ multiplex PCR, and its TCRdb copy is limited to in-frame clones, with some not included. This sample has tens of thousands of clones, with approximately 78% found just once. Sample: peripheral blood. The receptors were gathered from a man over 45 with active or convalescent COVID-19.

The chain uses TRBV18 and TRBJ1-1; 7 nucleotides align to TRBD1. Trimming cost V 1 base and J 6 bases; bases outside gene matches: 5. CDR3 length equals 14 residues. Germline V gives CDR1 KGHSH, CDR2 LQKENI. CDR3 region: CASSPQGARSEAFF. CDR3 in DNA: TGTGCCAGCTCACCACAGGGGGCGAGGTCTGAAGCTTTCTTT.

This clone was seen once. J is TRBJ2-5 and V is TRBV9; D uncertain. CDR1 SGDLS and CDR2 YYNGEE come from the germline V gene. Trimming removed 0 bases at V and 1 base at J, with 10 bases between. The length of the CDR3 is 15 residues. CDR3 nucleotides: TGTGCCAGCAGCGTAGCTACTCTACCCCAAGAGACCCAGTACTTC. This encodes CASSVATLPQETQYF.

This sequence joins TRBV5-4 and TRBJ1-2; no clear D. The germline V and J ends were trimmed by 0 bases and 0 bases, with 6 bases remaining between them. The CDR3 is 14 residues long. Germline V gene data show CDR1 as SGHNT and CDR2 as YYREEE (reference sequence). The CDR3 DNA reads as TGTGCCAGCAGCTTGGCTCTAGCTAACTATGGCTACACCTTC. Translating gives CASSLALANYGYTF.

The sample holds one count of this clone. This chain links TRBV15 with TRBJ2-1; D is unclear. Germline V gene lookup returns CDR1 LNHNV and CDR2 YYDKDF (reference sequence). The CDR3 consists of 13 residues. Trimming pared 1 base from V and 7 bases from J, leaving 8 bases between. CDR3 bases: TGTGCCACCAGCAGAGGCCAGATTAATGAGCAGTTCTTC. Amino acids: CATSRGQINEQFF.

Here the CDR3 reads CASTPGQMNTEAFF. The CDR3 coding sequence is TGTGCCAGCACTCCGGGACAGATGAACACTGAAGCTTTCTTT. The chain joins TRBV2 to TRBJ1-1; 7 nucleotides align to TRBD1. The V gene's germline CDR1 is SNHLY and CDR2 FYNNEI. V trimming: 7 bases; J trimming: 0 bases; junction bases outside the gene matches: 5. This CDR3 region has 14 residues.

V and J are TRBV18 and TRBJ2-2; 9 positions agree with TRBD1. V dropped 6 bases and J dropped 7; count of bases not matched to a gene: 9. This CDR3 spans 15 amino acids. Germline V lookup: CDR1 KGHSH, CDR2 LQKENI. This CDR3 reads CASSPRDRANGELFF. The CDR3 region has the DNA TGTGCCAGCTCGCCCCGGGACAGGGCCAACGGGGAGCTGTTTTTT.

V is TRBV5-4 and J is TRBJ1-4, with D possibly matching TRBD1 (6 bases). Germline V gene sequence: CDR1 SGHNT, CDR2 YYREEE (reference sequence). The CDR3 is made up of 17 amino acids. The V and J ends lost 4 bases and 7 bases respectively, with 23 bases between them. CDR3 protein: CASSIKHMEQGVEKLFF. The CDR3 DNA sequence: TGTGCCAGCAGCATCAAACACATGGAACAGGGAGTTGAAAAACTGTTTTTT.

There are a few counts of this clone. The V and J genes are TRBV7-9 and TRBJ1-1; D gene unclear. V gave up 5 bases and J gave up 1 base, with 5 bases separating them. The CDR3 covers 12 residues. Germline lookup yields CDR1 SEHNR and CDR2 FQNEAQ (reference sequence). Here the CDR3 reads CASSPENTEAFF. The CDR3 DNA reads as TGTGCCAGCAGCCCAGAGAACACTGAAGCTTTCTTT.

The rearrangement links TRBV5-1 to TRBJ2-2, with 13 bases identical to TRBD2. The CDR3 contains 15 residues. V lost 3 bases and J lost 6; bases outside the gene matches: 2. Looked up from germline, CDR1 is SGHRS and CDR2 is YFSETQ. DNA of the CDR3: TGCGCCAGCAGCTCTGGACTAGCGGGGGCCGGGGAGCTGTTTTTT. This encodes CASSSGLAGAGELFF.

As DNA, the CDR3 is TGTGCCAGCAGCTTAGTTCAGAACACCGGGGAGCTGTTTTTT. Translation: CASSLVQNTGELFF. The chain combines TRBV7-7 with TRBJ2-2; D is unclear. The V and J ends lost 1 base and 1 base respectively, with 4 bases between them. The CDR3 length is 14 residues. CDR1 is SSHAT and CDR2 is FNYEAQ in the germline V gene (reference sequence).

V is TRBV6-2 or TRBV6-3 and J is TRBJ2-7; possible D gene TRBD1, 5 bases. The CDR3 runs 13 residues. The germline V gene has CDR1 MNHEY and CDR2 SVGEGT. The germline V and J ends were trimmed by 6 bases and 4 bases, with 13 bases remaining between them. The CDR3 DNA sequence: TGTGCCAGCAGCCCCACCGACAGATACGAGCAGTACGTC. This translates into CASSPTDRYEQYV.

This chain joins TRBV2 and TRBJ2-5; perhaps TRBD1 as D (5 bases). CDR1 and CDR2 from the germline V gene are SNHLY and FYNNEI. The CDR3 runs to 14 residues. The ends were cut back, 6 bases at V and 2 bases at J, with 13 bases in the middle. The CDR3, as DNA: TGTGCCAGCAGAAAGACAGAAAAACAAGAGACCCAGTACTTC. Amino acid sequence: CASRKTEKQETQYF.

V gene TRBV28 combines with J gene TRBJ2-7; no definite D call. Germline loops: CDR1 MDHEN, CDR2 SYDVKM. Trimming took off 6 bases at V and 3 bases at J, with 9 bases between the two ends. This CDR3 region has 12 residues. In DNA form, the CDR3 reads TGTGCCAGCAGCCTCCCAGGCTACGAGCAGTACGTC. Translation gives CASSLPGYEQYV.

V is TRBV2 and J is TRBJ2-1; D is perhaps TRBD1 (6 bases). The CDR3 runs to 16 residues. Looked up from germline, CDR1 is SNHLY and CDR2 is FYNNEI. V was shortened by 5 bases and J by 1 base, with 15 bases between the two germline ends. The CDR3 bases are TGTGCCAGCAGTAGTAAGGGGGATAGGTCCTACAATGAGCAGTTCTTC. Translating it yields CASSSKGDRSYNEQFF.

The J gene is TRBJ1-2, the V gene TRBV3-1 (or the pseudogene TRBV3-2); TRBD1 aligns across 8 bases. The CDR3 has 14 residues. Germline-derived CDR1 and CDR2 are LGHDT and YNNKEL (reference sequence). The V and J ends lost 5 bases and 8 bases, in that order; junction bases with no gene match: 10. The CDR3 DNA is TGTGCCAGCAGCGACCTCGGGACAGGCTCAGGCTACACCTTC. Translating it yields CASSDLGTGSGYTF.

This CDR3 is CASSFERGTFLNEQFF. As DNA, the CDR3 is TGTGCCAGCAGCTTCGAGCGGGGGACCTTTTTAAATGAGCAGTTCTTC. V usage is TRBV11-2 and J usage is TRBJ2-1; 8 bases fit TRBD2. V lost 3 bases to trimming and J lost 7 bases; unmatched junction nucleotides: 11. This CDR3 spans 16 amino acids. The germline V gene has CDR1 SGHAT and CDR2 FQNNGV.

The chain combines TRBV9 with TRBJ2-1, with TRBD1 as a possible D gene (6 bases). The germline V and J ends were trimmed by 5 bases and 4 bases, with 13 bases remaining between them. CDR1 is SGDLS and CDR2 is YYNGEE in the germline V gene. CDR3 length equals 14 residues. The DNA of the CDR3 is TGTGCCAGCAGGGGGGCAGGGGAGTACAATGAGCAGTTCTTC. Its protein product is CASRGAGEYNEQFF.

The chain is built from TRBV6-1 and TRBJ2-2; 9 bases align to TRBD1. V was pared by 0 bases and J by 6 bases, with 5 bases of the junction left unmatched. CDR3 size: 16 residues. Germline-derived CDR1 and CDR2 are MNHNS and SASEGT. CDR3 coding DNA: TGTGCCAGCAGTGAAGCGACCCGACAGGGGGCCGGGGAGCTGTTTTTT. Its translation: CASSEATRQGAGELFF.

This clone appeared a single time. The gene calls are TRBV6-5 and TRBJ1-3; the D gene is possibly TRBD1 (5 bases). From germline, CDR1 is MNHEY and CDR2 SVGAGI. This CDR3 is 13 amino acids long. The CDR3 is CATGLFSGNTIYF. CDR3 in DNA: TGTGCTACAGGTTTATTCTCTGGAAACACCATATATTTT.

The chain links TRBV14 to TRBJ2-7, with 9 nucleotides matching TRBD1. Germline loops: CDR1 SGHDN, CDR2 FVKESK. The CDR3 covers 13 residues. The V gene end was trimmed by 5 bases and the J gene end by 7 bases; junction bases not matched to a gene: 6. This CDR3 reads CASSSQGAGEQYV. Written as DNA, the CDR3 is TGTGCCAGCAGCTCACAGGGGGCAGGGGAGCAGTACGTC.

J is TRBJ1-4 and V is TRBV28, with 9 positions matching TRBD1. The CDR3 extends over 15 amino acids. Losses at the gene ends were 6 bases for V and 3 bases for J; bases not matched to a gene: 5. CDR1 is MDHEN, CDR2 SYDVKM, per germline. CDR3 DNA sequence: TGTGCCAGCAGACCTACAGGGGGCTCTAATGAAAAACTGTTTTTT. Translation: CASRPTGGSNEKLFF.

On this clone itself: At one boundary the junction diverges from the germline segment, which might be a read error. The chain is built from TRBV3-1 (or the pseudogene TRBV3-2) and TRBJ1-1; the D gene is possibly TRBD1 (6 bases). Looked up from germline, CDR1 is LGHDT and CDR2 is YNNKEL (reference sequence). The CDR3 has 15 residues. CDR3 region: CASRQEDRLNTEAFF. The CDR3 region has the DNA TGTGCCAGCAGACAAGAGGACAGATTGAACACTGAAGCTTTCTTT.

CDR3 region: CASSLKSSYNEQFF. The CDR3 nucleotides are TGTGCCAGCAGCCTAAAGAGCTCCTACAATGAGCAGTTCTTC. The V call is TRBV7-2, the J call TRBJ2-1; D remains unclear. CDR1 and CDR2 (germline): SGHTA, FQGNSA. CDR3 length equals 14 residues. Trimming stripped 5 bases from V and 0 bases from J, with 8 bases between.

The V call is TRBV12-3 or TRBV12-4, the J call TRBJ2-2, with D possibly matching TRBD1 (6 bases). V was trimmed by 6 bases and J by 4 bases, leaving 9 bases between them. The CDR3 runs 13 residues. This CDR3 is CASSRTVTGELFF. CDR3 coding DNA: TGTGCCAGCAGCCGGACAGTCACCGGGGAGCTGTTTTTT.

The chain combines TRBV3-1 (or the pseudogene TRBV3-2) with TRBJ2-1; TRBD2 agrees at 12 bases. V was clipped by 5 bases and J by 0 bases; unmatched bases: 5. The CDR3 loop spans 17 amino acids. Germline CDR1 is LGHDT and CDR2 is YNNKEL (reference sequence). CDR3 bases: TGTGCCAGCAGCGTGACTAGCGGGGGAAGCTCCTACAATGAGCAGTTCTTC. Protein product: CASSVTSGGSSYNEQFF.

The chain has TRBV6-6 and TRBJ2-1, with a possible D match to TRBD2 (6 bases). Deletions cut 3 bases from V and 0 bases from J, with 12 bases between. This CDR3 has 16 amino acids. Germline V CDR1 and CDR2: MNHNY, SVGAGI (reference sequence). CDR3 in DNA: TGTGCCAGCAGTTATTCCCGGGACTCCTCCTACAATGAGCAGTTCTTC. It specifies CASSYSRDSSYNEQFF.

The chain combines TRBV30 with TRBJ2-7, with 8 bases lining up with TRBD1. This CDR3 is 13 amino acids long. V shed 3 bases, J shed 1 base, and the junction held 2 bases outside the gene matches. The V gene's germline CDR1 is GTSNPN and CDR2 SVGIG (reference sequence). As DNA, the CDR3 is TGTGCCTGGAGACAGGGGGTTTCCTACGAGCAGTACTTC. Its protein product is CAWRQGVSYEQYF.

The V and J genes are TRBV19 and TRBJ2-3, with D maybe TRBD1 (6 bases). Germline CDR1 LNHDA, CDR2 SQIVND (reference sequence). V gave up 5 bases and J gave up 4 bases, with 10 bases separating them. There are 13 residues in the CDR3. CDR3 amino acids: CASSQGKPDTQYF. CDR3 bases: TGTGCCAGTAGTCAGGGGAAGCCAGATACGCAGTATTTT.

The rearrangement joins TRBV4-1 to TRBJ2-4, with 9 bases that match TRBD2. V lost 4 bases, J lost 0 bases, and 10 bases stayed unmatched. CDR1 is MGHRA, CDR2 YSYEKL, per germline. There are 18 residues in the CDR3. CDR3 bases: TGCGCCAGCAGCCCCAGCCCGGGACTAGCTATAGCCAAAAACATTCAGTACTTC. Its translation: CASSPSPGLAIAKNIQYF.

The chain joins TRBV28 to TRBJ1-5; D not certain. Germline-derived CDR1 and CDR2 are MDHEN and SYDVKM. This CDR3 has 16 amino acids. V dropped 5 bases and J dropped 4 bases, with 18 bases sitting between them. CDR3 coding DNA: TGTGCCAGCAGTACCCCATCAGCGATAAAGAATCAGCCCCAGCATTTT. Amino acid sequence: CASSTPSAIKNQPQHF.

This chain links TRBV19 with TRBJ2-7; the match to TRBD1 covers 10 bases. The V segment lost 5 bases and the J segment 3 bases; nucleotides outside the gene matches: 7. The CDR3 runs 15 residues. The germline gives CDR1 LNHDA, CDR2 SQIVND (reference sequence). DNA of the CDR3: TGTGCCAGTAGTTCCCGGGACAGGGGTCTCTACGAGCAGTACTTC. Its protein is CASSSRDRGLYEQYF.